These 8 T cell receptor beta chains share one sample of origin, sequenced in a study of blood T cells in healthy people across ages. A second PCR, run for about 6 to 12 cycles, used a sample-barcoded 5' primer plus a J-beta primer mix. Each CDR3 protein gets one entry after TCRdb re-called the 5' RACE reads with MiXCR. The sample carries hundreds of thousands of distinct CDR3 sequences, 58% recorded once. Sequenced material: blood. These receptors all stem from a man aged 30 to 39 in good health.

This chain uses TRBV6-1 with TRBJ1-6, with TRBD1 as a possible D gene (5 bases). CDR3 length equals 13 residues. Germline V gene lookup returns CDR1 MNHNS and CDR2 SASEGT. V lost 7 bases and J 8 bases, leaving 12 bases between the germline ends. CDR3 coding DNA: TGTGCCAGCATTGGCAGGGCTGATTCACCCCTCCACTTT. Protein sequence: CASIGRADSPLHF.

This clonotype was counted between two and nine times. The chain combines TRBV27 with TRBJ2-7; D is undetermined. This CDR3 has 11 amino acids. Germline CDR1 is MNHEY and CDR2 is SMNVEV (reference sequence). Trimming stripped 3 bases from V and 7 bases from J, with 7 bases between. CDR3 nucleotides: TGTGCCAGCAGTTTTCTGAATGAGCAGTACTTC. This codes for CASSFLNEQYF.

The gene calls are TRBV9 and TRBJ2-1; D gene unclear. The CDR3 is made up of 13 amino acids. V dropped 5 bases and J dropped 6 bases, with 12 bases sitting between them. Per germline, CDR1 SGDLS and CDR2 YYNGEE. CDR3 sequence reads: CASSRALINEQFF. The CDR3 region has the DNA TGTGCCAGCAGTCGCGCGTTGATCAATGAGCAGTTCTTC.

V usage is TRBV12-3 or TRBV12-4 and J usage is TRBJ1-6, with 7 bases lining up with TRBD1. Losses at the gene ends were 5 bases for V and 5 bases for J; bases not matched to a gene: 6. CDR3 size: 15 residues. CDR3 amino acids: CASSPSGTDNSPLHF. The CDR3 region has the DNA TGTGCCAGCAGTCCATCCGGGACAGATAATTCACCCCTCCACTTT.

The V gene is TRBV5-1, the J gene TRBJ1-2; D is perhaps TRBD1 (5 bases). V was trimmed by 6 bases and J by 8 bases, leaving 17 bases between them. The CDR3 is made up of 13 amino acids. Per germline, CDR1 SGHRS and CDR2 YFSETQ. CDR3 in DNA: TGCGCCAGCATGGGTGGGGCAGTTAAAGGCTACACCTTC. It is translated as CASMGGAVKGYTF. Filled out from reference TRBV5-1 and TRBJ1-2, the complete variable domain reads KAGVTQTPRYLIKTRGQQVTLSCSPISGHRSVSWYQQTPGQGLQFLFEYFSETQRNKGNFPGRFSGRQFSNSRSEMNVSTLELGDSALYLCASMGGAVKGYTFGSGTRLTVV.

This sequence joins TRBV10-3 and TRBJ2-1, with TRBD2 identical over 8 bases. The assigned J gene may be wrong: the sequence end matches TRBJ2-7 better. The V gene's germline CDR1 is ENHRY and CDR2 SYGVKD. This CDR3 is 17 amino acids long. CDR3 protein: CAISESSSGGVYNEQYF. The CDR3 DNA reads TGTGCCATCAGTGAGTCTTCCAGCGGGGGAGTCTACAATGAGCAGTACTTC.

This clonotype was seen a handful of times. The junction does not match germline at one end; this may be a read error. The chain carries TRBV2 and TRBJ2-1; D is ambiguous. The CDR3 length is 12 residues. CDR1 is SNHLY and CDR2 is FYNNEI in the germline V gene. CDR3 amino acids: CASSLLAREQFF. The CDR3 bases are TGTGCTAGCAGCTTATTAGCCCGCGAGCAGTTCTTC.

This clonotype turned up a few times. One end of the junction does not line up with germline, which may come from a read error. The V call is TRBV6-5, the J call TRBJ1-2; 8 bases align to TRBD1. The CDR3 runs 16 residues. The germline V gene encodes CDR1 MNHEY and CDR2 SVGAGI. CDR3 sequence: CASSFNDRDRRYGYTF. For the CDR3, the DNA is TGTGCCAGTAGTTTCAACGACAGGGACAGGCGGTATGGCTACACCTTC.